This TCR beta chain was recovered during a study of blood T cells in healthy people across ages. Overall study context: T cells yielded about one barcoded beta molecule per two cells through template switching.

No fewer than 6 million PBMCs went into each sample. The CDR3 extends over 14 amino acids. Germline lookup yields CDR1 SEHNR and CDR2 FQNEAQ (reference sequence). The study, taken as a whole, reports: The study found more naive CD4+ cells and higher diversity in long-lived than aged donors.

This clonotype was seen a handful of times. Its antigen is undetermined. The germline gene is not matched at one end of the junction; a read error may be the cause. A sample-barcoded 5' primer and a J-beta primer mix were used in a second PCR of about 7 to 12 cycles. Each cDNA molecule was tagged by a template-switch adaptor with 12 random nucleotides. TCRdb called the 5' RACE reads again in MiXCR, with one record for every CDR3 protein. The data show more than 650,000 distinct CDR3 sequences, with 22% seen just once and around 21% held by the top ten. This sequence was found in a man in his 70s in good health. V gene TRBV7-9 combines with J gene TRBJ2-5, with D maybe TRBD1 (6 bases). The specimen sequenced was blood. Here the CDR3 reads CASSLVGTQETQYF. CDR3 DNA sequence: TGTGCCAGCAGTTTAGTCGGGACACAAGAGACCCAGTACTTC. Drawing the rest from reference TRBV7-9 and TRBJ2-5, the complete variable domain is DTGVSQNPRHKITKRGQNVTFRCDPISEHNRLYWYRQTLGQGPEFLTYFQNEAQLEKSRLLSDRFSAERPKGSFSTLEIQRTEQGDSAMYLCASSLVGTQETQYFGPGTRLLVL.